Listed here are 13 T cell receptor beta chains from one sample, sequenced in a study of T cells in Graves' hyperthyroidism and ophthalmopathy. It was RNA transcripts that yielded the amplified TCR beta CDR3 regions. With the HTBI primer set, the TCR CDR3 went through a first round of RT-PCR. TCRdb reanalysed the multiplex PCR reads using MiXCR and keeps one entry per CDR3 protein. Among approximately 640,000 distinct CDR3 sequences listed, around 15% were seen once. Sequencing input: blood. The receptors were sampled from a woman in her twenties or thirties with Graves' hyperthyroidism.

The chain combines TRBV9 with TRBJ2-7, with a tentative D call TRBD2 (6 bases). Germline-derived CDR1 and CDR2 are SGDLS and YYNGEE. The CDR3 length is 15 residues. V shed 0 bases and J shed 3 bases, with 13 bases lying between them. CDR3 sequence reads: CASSVGDLESYEQYF. CDR3 coding DNA: TGTGCCAGCAGCGTAGGGGACTTAGAGAGCTACGAGCAGTACTTC. Full variable domain (outside the CDR3, taken from reference TRBV9 and TRBJ2-7): DSGVTQTPKHLITATGQRVTLRCSPRSGDLSVYWYQQSLDQGLQFLIQYYNGEERAKGNILERFSAQQFPDLHSELNLSSLELGDSALYFCASSVGDLESYEQYFGPGTRLTVT.

There are many counts of this clonotype. The rearrangement joins TRBV9 to TRBJ2-1; D call uncertain. The V gene lost 0 bases and the J gene lost 9 bases, with 10 bases spanning the gap. Germline lookup yields CDR1 SGDLS and CDR2 YYNGEE. CDR3 length: 13 amino acids. The CDR3 protein is CASSVARGSEQFF. In nucleotides, the CDR3 is TGTGCCAGCAGCGTAGCTCGAGGATCTGAGCAGTTCTTC.

The chain links TRBV30 to TRBJ1-2; unclear D gene. The CDR3 is 13 amino acids. The V gene's germline CDR1 is GTSNPN and CDR2 SVGIG (reference sequence). Trimming removed 3 bases from V and 5 bases from J, with 13 bases in between. CDR3 sequence: CAWRSGNMYGYTF. CDR3 DNA: TGTGCCTGGAGATCCGGGAATATGTATGGCTACACCTTC.

The gene calls are TRBV6-2 or TRBV6-3 and TRBJ2-1; 8 bases match TRBD1. With V trimmed by 6 bases and J by 6 bases, 10 bases remained unmatched. The germline V gene has CDR1 MNHEY and CDR2 SVGEGT. CDR3 length: 15 amino acids. CDR3 nucleotides: TGTGCCAGCAGGGAGGACAGGGCATCGTCCAATGAGCAGTTCTTC. Translated: CASREDRASSNEQFF.

This clonotype was seen ten or more times. The V and J genes are TRBV18 and TRBJ2-4; D ambiguous. The CDR3 spans 15 residues. Germline CDR1 KGHSH, CDR2 LQKENI. Trimming removed 2 bases at V and 0 bases at J, with 8 bases between. This CDR3 is CASSPTVIAKNIQYF. CDR3 nucleotides: TGTGCCAGCTCACCAACGGTCATAGCCAAAAACATTCAGTACTTC.

This clonotype was counted many times. The V gene is TRBV19, the J gene TRBJ1-1; 7 bases line up with TRBD1. Germline CDR1 is LNHDA and CDR2 is SQIVND (reference sequence). V gave up 0 bases and J gave up 6 bases; unmatched junction bases: 13. The CDR3 is 17 amino acids. CDR3 loop: CASSIDPWRTGGAEAFF. The CDR3 coding sequence is TGTGCCAGTAGTATAGATCCCTGGCGGACAGGAGGCGCTGAAGCTTTCTTT.

This clonotype was recorded many times. The gene calls are TRBV7-2 and TRBJ2-1; D might be TRBD2 (5 bases). This CDR3 is 16 amino acids long. Deletions cut 0 bases from V and 2 bases from J, with 11 bases between. Per the germline V gene, CDR1 is SGHTA and CDR2 is FQGNSA. CDR3 region: CASSLASSLAYNEQFF. In DNA, the CDR3 is TGTGCCAGCAGCTTAGCGTCTAGCTTGGCCTACAATGAGCAGTTCTTC.

This clonotype showed up many times. This chain links TRBV11-2 with TRBJ1-5; D is ambiguous. CDR1 and CDR2 from the germline V gene are SGHAT and FQNNGV. CDR3 length equals 13 residues. Trimming removed 4 bases at V and 2 bases at J, with 6 bases between. CDR3 bases: TGTGCCAGCAGCTGGGATCGCAATCAGCCCCAGCATTTT. This translates into CASSWDRNQPQHF.

This clonotype was seen ten or more times. The chain uses TRBV7-8 and TRBJ2-7; possibly TRBD1 or TRBD2 for D (5 bases each). Trimming removed 10 bases at V and 4 bases at J, with 17 bases between. This CDR3 has 13 residues. In germline, CDR1 is SGHVS, CDR2 FQNEAQ. CDR3 bases: TGTGCCACCTACGATGTGTGGGGGTACGAGCAGTACTTC. Amino acids: CATYDVWGYEQYF.

The chain joins TRBV15 to TRBJ2-3, with D unresolved. Between the trimmed V and J ends, which lost 6 bases and 1 base, there was a span of 8 bases. The CDR3 length is 13 residues. Germline-derived CDR1 and CDR2 are LNHNV and YYDKDF (reference sequence). This CDR3 is CATRTQGTDTQYF. The CDR3 DNA reads TGTGCCACCAGGACTCAAGGCACAGATACGCAGTATTTT.

At least ten counts were recorded for this clonotype. The J gene is TRBJ2-3, the V gene TRBV13; TRBD2 matches 7 bases. This CDR3 has 16 amino acids. CDR1 is PRHDT, CDR2 FYEKMQ, per germline (reference sequence). Trimming removed 2 bases from V and 0 bases from J; junction bases left unmatched: 5. In DNA form, the CDR3 reads TGTGCCAGCAGCTTACTAGCGGACCCTAGCACAGATACGCAGTATTTT. Encoded protein: CASSLLADPSTDTQYF.

This clonotype was seen only a few times. The chain couples TRBV3-1 to TRBJ1-5; D may be TRBD1 (5 bases). The CDR3 has 16 residues. Looked up from germline, CDR1 is LGHDT and CDR2 is YNNKEL (reference sequence). The V end was cut by 1 base, the J end by 6 bases, with 16 bases between. The CDR3 DNA is TGTGCCAGCAGCCAAGGATCGGGGGAAGGCGGTCAGCCCCAGCATTTT. It encodes CASSQGSGEGGQPQHF.

This clonotype was recorded a few times. V gene TRBV4-1 combines with J gene TRBJ1-6; D uncertain. The CDR3 covers 19 residues. CDR1 and CDR2 from the germline V gene are MGHRA and YSYEKL. Trimming shortened V by 0 bases and J by 7 bases, and 22 bases separated the two germline ends. Here the CDR3 reads CASSQDAARIGTWNSPLHF. The CDR3 DNA reads TGCGCCAGCAGCCAAGATGCGGCAAGAATAGGAACATGGAATTCACCCCTCCACTTT.